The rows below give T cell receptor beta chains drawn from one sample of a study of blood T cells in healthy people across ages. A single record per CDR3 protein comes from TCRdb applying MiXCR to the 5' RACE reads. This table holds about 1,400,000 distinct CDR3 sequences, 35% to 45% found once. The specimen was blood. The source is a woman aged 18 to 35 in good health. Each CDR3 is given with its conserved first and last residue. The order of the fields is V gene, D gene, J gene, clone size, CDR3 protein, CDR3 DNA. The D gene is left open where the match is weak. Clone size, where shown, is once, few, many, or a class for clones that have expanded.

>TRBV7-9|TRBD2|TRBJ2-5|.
CASSLGTSGRTYQETQYF
TGTGCCAGCAGCTTAGGGACTAGCGGGAGGACGTACCAAGAGACCCAGTACTTC
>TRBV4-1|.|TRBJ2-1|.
CASSQVTGARYNEQFF
TGCGCCAGCAGCCAAGTTACGGGGGCGAGGTACAATGAGCAGTTCTTC
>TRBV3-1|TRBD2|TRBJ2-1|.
CASSQEGSTTSVQSSYNEQFF
TGTGCCAGCAGCCAAGAAGGTTCGACTACTAGCGTTCAAAGCTCCTACAATGAGCAGTTCTTC
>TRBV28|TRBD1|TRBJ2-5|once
CASTHRQGEETQYF
TGTGCCAGCACCCACCGCCAGGGGGAAGAGACCCAGTACTTC
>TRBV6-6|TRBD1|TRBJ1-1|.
CASSTTGGRNTEAFF
TGTGCCAGCAGTACTACAGGGGGCCGGAACACTGAAGCTTTCTTT
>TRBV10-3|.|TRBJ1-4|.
CAIAGSQNERLFF
TGTGCCATCGCAGGGAGCCAGAATGAAAGACTGTTTTTT
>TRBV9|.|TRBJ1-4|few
CASSPGGLDEKLFF
TGTGCCAGCAGCCCCGGGGGGTTGGATGAAAAACTGTTTTTT
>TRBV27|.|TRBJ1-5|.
CASTGPEGQPQHF
TGTGCCAGCACCGGCCCAGAGGGTCAGCCCCAGCATTTT
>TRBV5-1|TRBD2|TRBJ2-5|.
CASSTGTSGRFAETQYF
TGCGCCAGCAGCACCGGGACTAGCGGGAGATTCGCAGAGACCCAGTACTTC
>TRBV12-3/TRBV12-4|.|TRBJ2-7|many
CASRAPGNYEQYF
TGTGCCAGCCGAGCACCCGGCAACTACGAGCAGTACTTC
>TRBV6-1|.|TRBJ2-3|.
CASSEVGLTTDTQYF
TGTGCCAGCAGTGAAGTGGGGCTTACCACAGATACGCAGTATTTT
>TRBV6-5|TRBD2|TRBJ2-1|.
CASSYSGLAGAVYNEQFF
TGTGCCAGCAGTTACTCAGGCCTAGCGGGAGCGGTCTACAATGAGCAGTTCTTC
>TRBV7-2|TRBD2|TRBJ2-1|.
CASSSPLAEGYNEQFF
TGTGCCAGCAGCTCCCCACTAGCGGAGGGATACAATGAGCAGTTCTTC
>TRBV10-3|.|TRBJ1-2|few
CAITPDFNYGYTF
TGTGCCATCACCCCGGACTTTAACTATGGCTACACCTTC
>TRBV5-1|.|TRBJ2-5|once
CASSLALWETQYF
TGCGCCAGCAGCTTGGCCCTGTGGGAGACCCAGTACTTC
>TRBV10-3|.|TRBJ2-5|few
CAISEGIKRPGETQYF
TGTGCCATCAGTGAGGGGATAAAGCGGCCGGGAGAGACCCAGTACTTC
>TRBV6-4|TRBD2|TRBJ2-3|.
CASSDSAGGADTQYF
TGTGCCAGCAGTGACTCGGCGGGGGGCGCAGATACGCAGTATTTT
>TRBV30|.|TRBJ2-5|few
CAGGVVRETQYF
TGTGCCGGGGGTGTCGTGAGAGAGACCCAGTACTTC
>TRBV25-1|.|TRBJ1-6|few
CASSESRQGNSPLHF
TGTGCCAGCAGTGAATCGCGTCAGGGGAATTCACCCCTCCACTTT
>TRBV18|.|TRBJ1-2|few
CASSAQQAEGYTF
TGTGCCAGCTCAGCCCAGCAGGCTGAGGGGTACACCTTC
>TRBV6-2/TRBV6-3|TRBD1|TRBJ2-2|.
CASSPTSDRSATGELFF
TGTGCCAGCAGTCCGACCTCGGACAGGTCGGCCACCGGGGAGCTGTTTTTT
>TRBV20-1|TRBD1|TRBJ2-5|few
CSAIPGQQETQYF
TGCAGTGCTATTCCGGGACAGCAAGAGACCCAGTACTTC
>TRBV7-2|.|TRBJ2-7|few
CASSLYGLGKAYEQYF
TGTGCCAGCAGCTTATACGGTCTGGGCAAAGCCTACGAGCAGTACTTC
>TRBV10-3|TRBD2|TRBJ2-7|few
CAISSAGSIYEQYF
TGTGCCATCAGTTCAGCGGGGAGCATCTACGAGCAGTACTTC
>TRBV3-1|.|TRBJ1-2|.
CASSRDSFSGYTF
TGTGCCAGCAGCCGAGACAGCTTTTCTGGCTACACCTTC
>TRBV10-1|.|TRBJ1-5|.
CASRRMALSNQPQHF
TGCGCCAGCAGAAGGATGGCTCTTAGCAATCAGCCCCAGCATTTT
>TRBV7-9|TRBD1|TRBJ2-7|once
CASGDSARSYEQYF
TGTGCCAGCGGGGACAGTGCTCGCTCCTACGAGCAGTACTTC
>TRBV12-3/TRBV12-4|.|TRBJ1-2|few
CASSPPGTSNYGYTF
TGTGCCAGCAGTCCGCCCGGGACGTCGAACTATGGCTACACCTTC
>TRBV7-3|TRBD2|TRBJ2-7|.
CASSRAGGASYEQYF
TGTGCCAGCAGCCGTGCCGGGGGGGCCTCCTACGAGCAGTACTTC
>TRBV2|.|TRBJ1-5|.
CASSEAQGRNQPQHF
TGTGCCAGCAGTGAAGCCCAGGGGCGCAATCAGCCCCAGCATTTT
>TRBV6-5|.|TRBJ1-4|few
CASKGDVREGEKLFF
TGTGCCAGCAAGGGGGATGTAAGGGAGGGCGAAAAACTGTTTTTT
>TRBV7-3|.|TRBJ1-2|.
CASSTAGAARGYTF
TGTGCCAGCAGCACAGCGGGGGCAGCGCGGGGCTACACCTTC
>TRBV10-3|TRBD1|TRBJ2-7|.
CAITPTGSSYEQYF
TGTGCCATCACGCCGACAGGGAGCTCCTACGAGCAGTACTTC
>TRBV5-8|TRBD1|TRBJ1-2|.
CASSPDRGFDYGYTF
TGTGCCAGCAGCCCGGACAGGGGCTTCGACTATGGCTACACCTTC
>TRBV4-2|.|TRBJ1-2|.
CASSQLDITRADYGYTF
TGTGCCAGCAGCCAATTAGACATTACCAGGGCAGACTATGGCTACACCTTC
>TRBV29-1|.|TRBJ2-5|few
CSVAPRAGETQYF
TGCAGCGTTGCCCCTCGGGCGGGGGAGACCCAGTACTTC
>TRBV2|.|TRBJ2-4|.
CASRQYHEQYF
TGTGCCAGCAGACAGTATCATGAGCAGTACTTC
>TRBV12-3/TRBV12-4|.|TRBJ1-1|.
CASSPGTYTEAFF
TGTGCCAGCAGTCCTGGCACCTACACTGAAGCTTTCTTT
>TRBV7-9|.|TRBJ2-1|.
CASSFGSPSYEQFF
TGTGCCAGCAGCTTCGGTTCCCCCTCTTACGAGCAGTTCTTC
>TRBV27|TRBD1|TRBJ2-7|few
CASSFLGTGIDEQYF
TGTGCCAGCAGTTTCCTCGGGACAGGGATCGACGAGCAGTACTTC
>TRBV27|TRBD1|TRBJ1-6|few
CASSVDRVNSPLHF
TGTGCCAGCAGTGTGGACAGGGTGAATTCACCCCTCCACTTT
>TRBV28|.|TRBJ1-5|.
CASSQAGGYQPQHF
TGTGCCAGCAGCCAGGCAGGTGGCTATCAGCCCCAGCATTTT
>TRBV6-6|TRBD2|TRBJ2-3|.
CASSSRRSSGGVDTQYF
TGTGCCAGCAGTTCCCGTAGATCTAGCGGGGGTGTAGATACGCAGTATTTT
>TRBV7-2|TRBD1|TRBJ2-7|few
CASSLGWGQGWSEQYF
TGTGCCAGCAGCTTAGGATGGGGACAGGGATGGTCCGAGCAGTACTTC
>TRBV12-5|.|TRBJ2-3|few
CASGLEGDTQYF
TGTGCTAGTGGTTTGGAGGGAGATACGCAGTATTTT